These 11 T cell receptor beta chains were sequenced from one sample in a study of Ad26.COV2.S vaccination and SARS-CoV-2 variants. Sequencing was performed with immunoSEQ multiplex PCR; in TCRdb, only in-frame clones are kept and a portion is missing. The table lists about 410,000 clones, around 92% of them singletons. Regarding treatment: around 19 received Ad26.COV2.S at low or high dose, single or two shots; roughly five received placebo; per-sample allocation not given. Sampling happened 63 days after the first vaccine or placebo injection. Here the sequenced sample was peripheral blood, taken in a trial of Ad26.COV2.S vaccine versus placebo. The receptors stem from a person between 18 and 60 years old who received the Ad26.COV2.S COVID-19 vaccine or a placebo.

Only one count was recorded for this clone. V usage is TRBV30 and J usage is TRBJ2-5; a possible D gene is TRBD2 (7 bases). CDR3 size: 14 residues. V was pared by 0 bases and J by 5 bases, with 13 bases between. Per germline, CDR1 GTSNPN and CDR2 SVGIG (reference sequence). CDR3 sequence: CAWSVRGAWETQYF. CDR3 bases: TGTGCCTGGAGTGTACGGGGGGCATGGGAGACCCAGTACTTC.

This clone showed up just once. J is TRBJ2-1 and V is TRBV18, with D possibly being TRBD1 or TRBD2 (5 bases each). The CDR3 covers 14 residues. Germline V gene data show CDR1 as KGHSH and CDR2 as LQKENI. V lost 3 bases and J 4 bases, leaving 10 bases between the germline ends. CDR3 sequence (DNA): TGTGCCAGCTCACCCTCCGGGGCGTACAATGAGCAGTTCTTC. Translated, it gives CASSPSGAYNEQFF.

This clone was seen more than once but under ten times. The chain uses TRBV4-1 and TRBJ1-2; D remains ambiguous. The germline V gene encodes CDR1 MGHRA and CDR2 YSYEKL. Trimming took off 4 bases at V and 4 bases at J, with 28 bases between the two ends. The CDR3 extends over 19 amino acids. The CDR3 DNA reads as TGCGCCAGCAGCCCCTCCCGGTTTTCCCGGCAGTGGGGTTCCTATGGCTACACCTTC. This sequence encodes CASSPSRFSRQWGSYGYTF.

The V gene is TRBV7-2, the J gene TRBJ1-2; tentatively, D is TRBD1 (5 bases). Germline values: CDR1 SGHTA, CDR2 FQGNSA. V shed 5 bases and J shed 4 bases, with 14 bases lying between them. The CDR3 totals 14 residues. This CDR3 reads CASSAREGFYGYTF. The DNA of the CDR3 is TGTGCCAGCAGCGCCCGGGAGGGGTTCTATGGCTACACCTTC.

The chain combines TRBV9 with TRBJ2-1, with 7 bases fitting TRBD1. Germline CDR1 SGDLS, CDR2 YYNGEE. The CDR3 totals 15 residues. Trimming at V came to 3 bases and at J to 4 bases, leaving 7 bases not matched to a gene. The CDR3 DNA sequence: TGTGCCAGCAGCGAGGGGGCGTTTCGATACAATGAGCAGTTCTTC. Its protein is CASSEGAFRYNEQFF.

The chain has TRBV10-2 and TRBJ2-7, with no clear D. There are 14 residues in the CDR3. Germline CDR1 and CDR2: WSHSY and SAAADI. V lost 8 bases and J 1 base, leaving 15 bases between the germline ends. CDR3 in amino acids: CASVDKDRSYEQYF. The CDR3 nucleotides are TGCGCCAGCGTCGACAAGGATCGGTCCTACGAGCAGTACTTC.

This chain links TRBV7-6 with TRBJ2-1; 10 bases are a match to TRBD2. V lost 2 bases to trimming and J lost 7 bases; unmatched junction nucleotides: 5. The CDR3 has 15 amino acids. CDR1 SGHVS and CDR2 FNYEAQ come from the germline V gene. The CDR3 DNA reads as TGTGCCAGCAGCTTACTAGCGGGGGTTTTGAATGAGCAGTTCTTC. Translation: CASSLLAGVLNEQFF.

The chain recombines TRBV29-1 with TRBJ2-2; D is undetermined. Germline CDR1 reads SQVTM; CDR2 reads ANQGSEA. Trimming left V 7 bases short and J 6 bases short, with 12 bases between. The CDR3 runs 12 residues. CDR3 in amino acids: CSAAARSGELFF. The CDR3 DNA follows: TGCAGCGCCGCCGCACGGTCCGGGGAGCTGTTTTTT.

V and J are TRBV11-2 and TRBJ2-1; 10 positions agree with TRBD1. V shed 5 bases and J 7 bases; nucleotides not matched to a gene: 11. CDR3 size: 16 residues. Germline V gene lookup returns CDR1 SGHAT and CDR2 FQNNGV. The CDR3 loop is CASSGADRGRENEQFF. For the CDR3, the DNA is TGTGCCAGCAGCGGGGCGGACAGGGGGAGGGAAAATGAGCAGTTCTTC.

This clone was picked up one time. This chain connects TRBV30 to TRBJ2-1; no definite D call. This CDR3 is built from 15 residues. Germline-derived CDR1 and CDR2 are GTSNPN and SVGIG (reference sequence). V lost 3 bases and J lost 4, with 16 bases in between. The CDR3 coding sequence is TGTGCCTGGAGCGTTGAGATTATCTCTTACAATGAGCAGTTCTTC. Translating gives CAWSVEIISYNEQFF.

This sequence joins TRBV30 and TRBJ1-3; D gene unclear. CDR1 GTSNPN and CDR2 SVGIG come from the germline V gene (reference sequence). Trimming took 5 bases from V and 0 from J, leaving 14 bases between them. CDR3 length: 15 residues. Here the CDR3 DNA reads TGTGCCTGGTCCCCCCCGCGGTACTCTGGAAACACCATATATTTT. Protein product: CAWSPPRYSGNTIYF.